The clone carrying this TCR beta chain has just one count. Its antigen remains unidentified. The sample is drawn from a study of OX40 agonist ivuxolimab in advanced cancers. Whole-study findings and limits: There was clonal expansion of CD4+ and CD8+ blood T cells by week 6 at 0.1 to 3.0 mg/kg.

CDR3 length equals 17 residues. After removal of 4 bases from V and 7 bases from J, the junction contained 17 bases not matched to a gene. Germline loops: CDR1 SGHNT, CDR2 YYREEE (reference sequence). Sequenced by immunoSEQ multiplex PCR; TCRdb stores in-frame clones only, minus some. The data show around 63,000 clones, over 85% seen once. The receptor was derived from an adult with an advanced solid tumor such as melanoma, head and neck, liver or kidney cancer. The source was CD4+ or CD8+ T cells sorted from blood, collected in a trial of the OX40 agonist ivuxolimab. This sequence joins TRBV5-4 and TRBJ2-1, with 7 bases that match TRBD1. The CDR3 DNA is TGTGCCAGCAGCCCGGGGACAGTTATTACTAAGCGGAATGAGCAGTTCTTC. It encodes CASSPGTVITKRNEQFF. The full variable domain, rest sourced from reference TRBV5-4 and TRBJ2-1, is ETGVTQSPTHLIKTRGQQVTLRCSSQSGHNTVSWYQQALGQGPQFIFQYYREEENGRGNFPPRFSGLQFPNYSSELNVNALELDDSALYLCASSPGTVITKRNEQFFGPGTRLTVL.